This T cell receptor beta chain comes out of a study of T-cell memory formation after mild COVID-19. The length of the CDR3 is 16 residues. V was cut by 2 bases and J by 1 base, with 14 bases left in between. Germline lookup yields CDR1 MNHNY and CDR2 SVGAGI (reference sequence). TCRdb reprocessed the 5' RACE reads with MiXCR, giving one entry per CDR3 protein. The sample records about 360,000 distinct CDR3 sequences, 13% to 15% being singletons. Material for sequencing was PBMCs or a T cell subset sorted from them (not recorded which). J is TRBJ2-5 and V is TRBV6-6, with D unclear. This TCR came from a man younger than 35 who had mild COVID-19 (a few samples of this study predate the infection). Cell type and time point are not known. CDR3 DNA sequence: TGTGCCAGCAGTTACCTGGCTGCAGGCTCCCAAGAGACCCAGTACTTC. Its translation is CASSYLAAGSQETQYF.